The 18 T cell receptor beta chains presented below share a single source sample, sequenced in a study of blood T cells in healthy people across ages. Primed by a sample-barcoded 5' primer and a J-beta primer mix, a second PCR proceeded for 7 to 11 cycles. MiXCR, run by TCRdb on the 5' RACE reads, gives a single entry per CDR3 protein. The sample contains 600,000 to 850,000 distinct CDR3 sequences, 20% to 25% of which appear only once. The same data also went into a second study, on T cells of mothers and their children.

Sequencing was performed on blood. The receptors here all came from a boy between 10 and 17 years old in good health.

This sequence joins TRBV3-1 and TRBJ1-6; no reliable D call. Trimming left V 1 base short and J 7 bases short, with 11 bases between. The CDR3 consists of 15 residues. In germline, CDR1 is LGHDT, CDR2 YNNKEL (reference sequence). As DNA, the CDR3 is TGTGCCAGCAGCCAAGGATTGGTTTGGAATTCACCCCTCCACTTT. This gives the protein CASSQGLVWNSPLHF.

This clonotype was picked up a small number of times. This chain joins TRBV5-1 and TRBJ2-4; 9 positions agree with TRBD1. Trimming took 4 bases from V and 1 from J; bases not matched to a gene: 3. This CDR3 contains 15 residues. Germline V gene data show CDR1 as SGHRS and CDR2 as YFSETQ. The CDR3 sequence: CASSEGTGAKNIQYF. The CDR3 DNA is TGCGCCAGCAGCGAGGGGACAGGGGCCAAAAACATTCAGTACTTC.

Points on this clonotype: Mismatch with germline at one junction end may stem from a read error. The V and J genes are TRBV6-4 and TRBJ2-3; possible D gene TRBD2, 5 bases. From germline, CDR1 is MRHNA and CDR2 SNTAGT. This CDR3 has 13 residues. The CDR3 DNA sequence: TGTGCCTGCAGTGATAGCGGCACAGATACGCAGTATTTT. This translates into CACSDSGTDTQYF.

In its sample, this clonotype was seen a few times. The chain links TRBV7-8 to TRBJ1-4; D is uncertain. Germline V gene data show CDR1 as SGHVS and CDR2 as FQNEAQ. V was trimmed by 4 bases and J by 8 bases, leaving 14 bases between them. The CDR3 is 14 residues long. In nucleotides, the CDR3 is TGTGCCAGCAGCTCAACTTACGTCGAGGAAAAACTGTTTTTT. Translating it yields CASSSTYVEEKLFF. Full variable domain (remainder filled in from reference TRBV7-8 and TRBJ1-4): GAGVSQSPRYKVAKRGQDVALRCDPISGHVSLFWYQQALGQGPEFLTYFQNEAQLDKSGLPSDRFFAERPEGSVSTLKIQRTQQEDSAVYLCASSSTYVEEKLFFGSGTQLSVL.

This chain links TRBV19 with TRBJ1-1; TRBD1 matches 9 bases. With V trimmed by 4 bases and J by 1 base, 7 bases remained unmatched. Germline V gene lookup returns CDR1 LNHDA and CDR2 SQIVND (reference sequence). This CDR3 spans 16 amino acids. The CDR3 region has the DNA TGTGCCAGTAGTAAACCGAAGGGACAGGGGAACACTGAAGCTTTCTTT. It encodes CASSKPKGQGNTEAFF.

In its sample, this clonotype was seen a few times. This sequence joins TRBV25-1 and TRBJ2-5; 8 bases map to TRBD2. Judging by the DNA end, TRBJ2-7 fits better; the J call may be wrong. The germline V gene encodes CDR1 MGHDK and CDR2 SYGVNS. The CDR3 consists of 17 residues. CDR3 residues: CASSGALAGRATYEQYF. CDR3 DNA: TGTGCCAGCAGTGGGGCCCTAGCGGGTCGAGCGACCTACGAGCAGTACTTC.

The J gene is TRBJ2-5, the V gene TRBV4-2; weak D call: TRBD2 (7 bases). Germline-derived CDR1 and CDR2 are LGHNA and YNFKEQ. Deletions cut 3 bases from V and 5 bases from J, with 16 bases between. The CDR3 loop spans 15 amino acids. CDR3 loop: CASSHRSGGGETQYF. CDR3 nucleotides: TGTGCCAGCAGCCACCGCTCGGGGGGCGGGGAGACCCAGTACTTC.

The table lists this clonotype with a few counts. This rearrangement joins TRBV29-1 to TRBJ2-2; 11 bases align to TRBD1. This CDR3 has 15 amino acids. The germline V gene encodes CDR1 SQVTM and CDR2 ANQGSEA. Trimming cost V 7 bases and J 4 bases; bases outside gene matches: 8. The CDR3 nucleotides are TGCAGCGCCTTTGGACAGGGGGCGCTCACCGGGGAGCTGTTTTTT. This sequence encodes CSAFGQGALTGELFF.

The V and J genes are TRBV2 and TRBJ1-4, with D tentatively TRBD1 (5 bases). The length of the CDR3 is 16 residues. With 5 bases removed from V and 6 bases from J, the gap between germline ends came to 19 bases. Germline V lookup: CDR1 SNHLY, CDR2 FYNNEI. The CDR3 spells CASSPGTTVDYEKLFF. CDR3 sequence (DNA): TGTGCCAGCAGTCCCGGGACCACCGTGGATTATGAAAAACTGTTTTTT.

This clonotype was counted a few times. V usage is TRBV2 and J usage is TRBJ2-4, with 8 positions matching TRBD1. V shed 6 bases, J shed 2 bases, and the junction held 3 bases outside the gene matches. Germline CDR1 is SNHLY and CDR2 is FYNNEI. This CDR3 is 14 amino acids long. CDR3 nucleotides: TGTGCCAGCAGGGACAGGGAAACCAAAAACATTCAGTACTTC. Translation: CASRDRETKNIQYF.

The CDR3 DNA is TGTGCCAGCAGCTCGTCCCCGCGCAGGGATCATAGCAATCAGCCCCAGCATTTT. Translating it yields CASSSSPRRDHSNQPQHF. The V gene is TRBV3-1, the J gene TRBJ1-5; weak D call: TRBD1 (5 bases). This CDR3 contains 18 residues. Trimming took 5 bases from V and 0 from J, leaving 20 bases between them. CDR1 and CDR2 from the germline V gene are LGHDT and YNNKEL (reference sequence).

The CDR3 DNA sequence: TGCAGTGCAGGGCGTAGTGTTGAGCAGTTCTTC. Amino acid sequence: CSAGRSVEQFF. This rearrangement joins TRBV20-1 to TRBJ2-5; D is ambiguous. TRBJ2-1 matches the DNA end more closely, so the J call is doubtful. From germline, CDR1 is DFQATT and CDR2 SNEGSKA (reference sequence). This CDR3 spans 11 amino acids.

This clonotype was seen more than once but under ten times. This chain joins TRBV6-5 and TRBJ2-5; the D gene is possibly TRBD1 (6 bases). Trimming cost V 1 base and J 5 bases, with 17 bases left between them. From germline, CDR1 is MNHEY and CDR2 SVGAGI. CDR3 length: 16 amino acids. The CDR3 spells CASSYWAQGDSETQYF. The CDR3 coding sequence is TGTGCCAGCAGTTACTGGGCACAGGGAGATTCGGAGACCCAGTACTTC.

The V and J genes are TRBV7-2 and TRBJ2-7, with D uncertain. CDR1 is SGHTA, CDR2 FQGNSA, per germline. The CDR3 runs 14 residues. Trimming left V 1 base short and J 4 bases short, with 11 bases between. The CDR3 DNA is TGTGCCAGCAGCTTAGTATACAGTCCGTACGAGCAGTACTTC. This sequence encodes CASSLVYSPYEQYF.

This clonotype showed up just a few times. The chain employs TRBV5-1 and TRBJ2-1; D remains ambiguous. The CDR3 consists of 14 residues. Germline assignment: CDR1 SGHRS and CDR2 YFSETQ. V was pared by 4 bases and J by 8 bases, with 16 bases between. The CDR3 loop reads CASSVGGGQDEQFF. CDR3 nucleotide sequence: TGCGCCAGCAGCGTTGGCGGTGGTCAGGATGAGCAGTTCTTC.

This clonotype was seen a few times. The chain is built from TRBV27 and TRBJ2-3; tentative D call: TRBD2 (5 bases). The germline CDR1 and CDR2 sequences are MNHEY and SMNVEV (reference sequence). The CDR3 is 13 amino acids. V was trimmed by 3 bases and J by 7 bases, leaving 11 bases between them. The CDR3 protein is CASSFLSGNTQYF. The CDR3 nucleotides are TGTGCCAGCAGTTTTTTGTCCGGGAATACGCAGTATTTT.

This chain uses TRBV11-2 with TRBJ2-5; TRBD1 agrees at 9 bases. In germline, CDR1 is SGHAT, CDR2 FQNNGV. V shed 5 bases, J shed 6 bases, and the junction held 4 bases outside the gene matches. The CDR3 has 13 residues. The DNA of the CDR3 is TGTGCCAGCAGCCGGGACAGGGCCCAGACCCAGTACTTC. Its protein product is CASSRDRAQTQYF.

The CDR3 spells CASNSGISYEQYF. CDR3 in DNA: TGTGCCAGCAATAGCGGCATCTCCTACGAGCAGTACTTC. The chain uses TRBV28 and TRBJ2-7; D perhaps matches TRBD2 (6 bases). Trimming cost V 7 bases and J 0 bases, with 10 bases left between them. CDR3 size: 13 residues. Germline V gene data show CDR1 as MDHEN and CDR2 as SYDVKM.